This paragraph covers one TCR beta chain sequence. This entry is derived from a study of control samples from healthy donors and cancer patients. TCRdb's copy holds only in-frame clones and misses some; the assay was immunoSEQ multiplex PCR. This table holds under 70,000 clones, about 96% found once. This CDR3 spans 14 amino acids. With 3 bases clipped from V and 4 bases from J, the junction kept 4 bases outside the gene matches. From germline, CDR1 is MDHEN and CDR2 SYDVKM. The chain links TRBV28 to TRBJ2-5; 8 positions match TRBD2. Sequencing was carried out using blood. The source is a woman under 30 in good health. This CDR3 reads CASSFIGGVETQYF. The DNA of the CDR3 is TGTGCCAGCAGTTTTATCGGGGGGGTAGAGACCCAGTACTTC.